This passage covers 26 T cell receptor beta chains from one sample sequenced in a study of cytomegalovirus exposure and HLA in healthy donors. This PCR relied on a set of 60 Vbeta primers and 13 Jbeta primers. The method was immunoSEQ multiplex PCR; TCRdb's version includes in-frame clones alone and lacks a portion of them. The sample carries about 110,000 clones, 80% to 85% recorded once. The sample consisted of PBMCs. The receptors derive from a man younger than 40 in good health and CMV-seropositive.

This rearrangement joins TRBV2 to TRBJ2-1, with D perhaps matching TRBD2 (6 bases). The CDR3 is made up of 13 amino acids. Trimming pared 11 bases from V and 5 bases from J, leaving 16 bases between. Germline lookup yields CDR1 SNHLY and CDR2 FYNNEI. The CDR3 here is CAPSRDLNNEQFF. CDR3 sequence (DNA): TGTGCCCCCTCCCGGGACTTAAACAATGAGCAGTTCTTC.

The chain combines TRBV11-2 with TRBJ2-1, with a possible D match to TRBD1 (6 bases). Germline CDR1 reads SGHAT; CDR2 reads FQNNGV. This CDR3 is built from 17 residues. V was pared by 3 bases and J by 7 bases, with 22 bases between. The CDR3 DNA sequence: TGTGCCAGCAGCTTCGGAGCGTGGGGGACATCGGGAAATGAGCAGTTCTTC. It specifies CASSFGAWGTSGNEQFF.

This clone was detected only a few times. In nucleotides, the CDR3 is TGTGCCAGCAGTGAAGGGGGAGGATACTACTACGAGCAGTACTTC. Its protein is CASSEGGGYYYEQYF. This sequence joins TRBV6-1 and TRBJ2-5, with D possibly being TRBD2 (6 bases). The end of the DNA aligns better with TRBJ2-7, so the J call may be wrong. The CDR3 sequence is 15 residues long. CDR1 and CDR2 from the germline V gene are MNHNS and SASEGT.

V gene TRBV2 combines with J gene TRBJ2-1; D may be TRBD2 (6 bases). The CDR3 is 16 residues long. V dropped 5 bases and J dropped 6 bases, with 20 bases sitting between them. CDR1 and CDR2 (germline): SNHLY, FYNNEI. The chain's CDR3 is CASSYSILAWANEQFF. The CDR3 DNA sequence: TGTGCCAGCAGTTACTCGATCCTAGCGTGGGCCAATGAGCAGTTCTTC.

This clone was recorded only once. The chain uses TRBV10-1 and TRBJ2-3; 10 bases agree with TRBD2. Germline CDR1 is WNHNN and CDR2 is SYGVQD (reference sequence). Trimming at V came to 3 bases and at J to 7 bases, leaving 10 bases not matched to a gene. This CDR3 has 16 amino acids. CDR3 nucleotide sequence: TGCGCCAGCAGTGAAGGTCAAGCGGGGGGGCTTAATACGCAGTATTTT. Translating it yields CASSEGQAGGLNTQYF.

The chain recombines TRBV9 with TRBJ2-3; no reliable D call. The V end was cut by 3 bases, the J end by 5 bases, with 4 bases between. The CDR3 is 11 residues long. CDR1 and CDR2 (germline): SGDLS, YYNGEE. In DNA form, the CDR3 reads TGTGCCAGCAGCGCCCTAGATACGCAGTATTTT. This gives the protein CASSALDTQYF.

The chain has TRBV11-2 and TRBJ2-3; the match to TRBD2 covers 10 bases. This CDR3 has 17 amino acids. Germline V gives CDR1 SGHAT, CDR2 FQNNGV. With 0 bases clipped from V and 6 bases from J, the junction kept 9 bases outside the gene matches. CDR3 residues: CASSLEVELAGDDTQYF. The CDR3 nucleotides are TGTGCCAGCAGCTTAGAGGTTGAGCTAGCGGGAGACGATACGCAGTATTTT.

This clone was seen once. CDR3 loop: CASSPGTSGGREETQYF. CDR3 in DNA: TGTGCCAGCAGCCCAGGGACTAGCGGGGGAAGGGAGGAGACCCAGTACTTC. The chain couples TRBV9 to TRBJ2-5; 14 bases align to TRBD2. The CDR3 runs 17 residues. V trimming: 4 bases; J trimming: 5 bases; junction bases outside the gene matches: 10. Germline CDR1 and CDR2: SGDLS and YYNGEE.

This clone was counted only a few times. The chain employs TRBV7-9 and TRBJ2-2; perhaps TRBD1 as D (6 bases). There are 13 residues in the CDR3. Germline lookup yields CDR1 SEHNR and CDR2 FQNEAQ (reference sequence). Trimming removed 5 bases at V and 5 bases at J, with 9 bases between. The CDR3 nucleotides read TGTGCCAGCAGCCCTAGGGGGACCGGGGAGCTGTTTTTT. Its translation: CASSPRGTGELFF.

This clone has only a few counts. The V and J genes are TRBV15 and TRBJ1-5; no firm D call. CDR3 size: 13 residues. The germline V gene has CDR1 LNHNV and CDR2 YYDKDF (reference sequence). V was cut by 2 bases and J by 4 bases, with 6 bases left in between. DNA for the CDR3: TGTGCCACCAGCAGAAATCATAATCAGCCCCAGCATTTT. As protein: CATSRNHNQPQHF.

The chain carries TRBV27 and TRBJ1-6, with D hard to call. Trimming removed 4 bases at V and 5 bases at J, with 6 bases between. CDR1 and CDR2 (germline): MNHEY, SMNVEV (reference sequence). CDR3 length: 13 amino acids. The CDR3 spells CASSYGDNSPLHF. In nucleotides, the CDR3 is TGTGCCAGCAGTTACGGGGATAATTCACCCCTCCACTTT.

The chain has TRBV5-1 and TRBJ2-1; a possible D gene is TRBD2 (5 bases). The CDR3 covers 14 residues. Between the trimmed V and J ends, which lost 0 bases and 5 bases, there was a span of 9 bases. Germline CDR1 reads SGHRS; CDR2 reads YFSETQ. The CDR3 DNA follows: TGCGCCAGCAGCTTGGGAGGGAGCGACAATGAGCAGTTCTTC. Translation gives CASSLGGSDNEQFF.

In its sample, this clone was seen a few times. J is TRBJ2-3 and V is TRBV27; 11 nucleotides align to TRBD2. In germline, CDR1 is MNHEY, CDR2 SMNVEV (reference sequence). CDR3 length: 15 residues. Trimming at V came to 5 bases and at J to 4 bases, leaving 5 bases not matched to a gene. The CDR3 DNA is TGTGCCAGCAGTAGTAGCGGGGGGGCATCAGATACGCAGTATTTT. Residues: CASSSSGGASDTQYF.

The chain carries TRBV6-5 and TRBJ2-5, with 14 bases identical to TRBD2. CDR1 is MNHEY, CDR2 SVGAGI, per germline. Losses at the gene ends were 6 bases for V and 9 bases for J; bases not matched to a gene: 9. The CDR3 length is 15 residues. In nucleotides, the CDR3 is TGTGCCAGCAGACCCGGACTAGCGGGGGGCGAGGCCCAGTACTTC. This sequence encodes CASRPGLAGGEAQYF.

The J gene is TRBJ1-3, the V gene TRBV13; no clear D gene. Per the germline V gene, CDR1 is PRHDT and CDR2 is FYEKMQ (reference sequence). The CDR3 runs to 13 residues. Between the trimmed V and J ends, which lost 5 bases and 2 bases, there was a span of 7 bases. The CDR3 reads CASSMRAGNTIYF. For the CDR3, the DNA is TGTGCCAGCAGCATGCGTGCTGGAAACACCATATATTTT.

The chain is built from TRBV4-1 and TRBJ2-1; 13 positions agree with TRBD2. CDR1 is MGHRA, CDR2 YSYEKL, per germline. V shed 4 bases and J 8 bases; nucleotides not matched to a gene: 5. CDR3 size: 15 residues. CDR3 nucleotides: TGCGCCAGCAGCCTACTAGCGGGGGGGCATGATGAGCAGTTCTTC. Translating gives CASSLLAGGHDEQFF.

This rearrangement joins TRBV11-1 to TRBJ2-1, with D tentatively TRBD2 (7 bases). This CDR3 region has 18 residues. Trimming removed 1 base at V and 2 bases at J, with 18 bases between. Germline V gene sequence: CDR1 SGHAT, CDR2 FQDESV (reference sequence). The DNA for the CDR3 is TGTGCCAGCAGCTTAGAACCAAGGGGGGGCACTACCTACAATGAGCAGTTCTTC. The encoded protein is CASSLEPRGGTTYNEQFF.

The chain couples TRBV6-5 to TRBJ2-1, with 9 bases that match TRBD1. The germline V gene encodes CDR1 MNHEY and CDR2 SVGAGI. The CDR3 has 14 amino acids. The trim removed 4 bases at V and 8 bases at J, leaving 6 bases unmatched. The CDR3 DNA reads TGTGCCAGCAGTTCCCGGACAGGGGAGGATGAGCAGTTCTTC. It codes for CASSSRTGEDEQFF.

The CDR3 sequence is CASSVGGARVDTQYF. Here the CDR3 DNA reads TGTGCCAGCAGCGTAGGCGGGGCCCGGGTAGATACGCAGTATTTT. The V gene is TRBV9, the J gene TRBJ2-3; D might be TRBD2 (6 bases). The CDR3 loop spans 15 amino acids. Germline CDR1 reads SGDLS; CDR2 reads YYNGEE. V lost 0 bases to trimming and J lost 5 bases, with 13 bases between them.

This sequence joins TRBV5-1 and TRBJ1-3, with D possibly matching TRBD1 (6 bases). This CDR3 is 14 amino acids long. V gave up 4 bases and J gave up 0 bases, with 8 bases separating them. The germline gives CDR1 SGHRS, CDR2 YFSETQ. The CDR3 reads CASSQDSSGNTIYF. In nucleotides, the CDR3 is TGCGCCAGCAGCCAGGACAGCTCTGGAAACACCATATATTTT.

J is TRBJ2-3 and V is TRBV18, with 10 nucleotides matching TRBD1. The trim removed 0 bases at V and 3 bases at J, leaving 3 bases unmatched. CDR1 and CDR2 (germline): KGHSH, LQKENI. The CDR3 has 16 amino acids. CDR3 sequence (DNA): TGTGCCAGCTCACCACCGACAGGGGGCGCGACAGATACGCAGTATTTT. Residues: CASSPPTGGATDTQYF.

V usage is TRBV5-1 and J usage is TRBJ1-2; D may be TRBD1 (5 bases). The CDR3 length is 16 residues. Germline loops: CDR1 SGHRS, CDR2 YFSETQ. The V end lost 5 bases, the J end lost 4 bases, and 21 bases lay between the germline ends. Written as DNA, the CDR3 is TGCGCCAGCAGGCGCGGGACCTCGTGGCTCGCCTATGGCTACACCTTC. Encoded protein: CASRRGTSWLAYGYTF.

The chain's CDR3 is CASSFLEGSKADTQYF. The CDR3, as DNA: TGTGCCAGCAGCTTTTTGGAGGGGAGTAAGGCAGATACGCAGTATTTT. J is TRBJ2-3 and V is TRBV5-6; D is possibly TRBD2 (6 bases). V was shortened by 2 bases and J by 4 bases, with 17 bases between the two germline ends. The CDR3 runs 16 residues. The germline gives CDR1 SGHDT, CDR2 YYEEEE. Based on the CDR3 plus reference TRBV5-6 and TRBJ2-3, the full variable domain is DAGVTQSPTHLIKTRGQQVTLRCSPKSGHDTVSWYQQALGQGPQFIFQYYEEEERQRGNFPDRFSGHQFPNYSSELNVNALLLGDSALYLCASSFLEGSKADTQYFGPGTRLTVL.

The chain couples TRBV5-4 to TRBJ2-1; 8 bases map to TRBD1. Germline CDR1 reads SGHNT; CDR2 reads YYREEE (reference sequence). The CDR3 covers 16 residues. V shed 0 bases and J 2 bases; nucleotides not matched to a gene: 4. The CDR3 DNA follows: TGTGCCAGCAGCTTGGGAGCGACAGGGGCCTACAATGAGCAGTTCTTC. Protein product: CASSLGATGAYNEQFF.

This rearrangement joins TRBV12-5 to TRBJ1-4, with D possibly TRBD1 on 6 matching bases. CDR1 and CDR2 from the germline V gene are LGHNT and FRNRAP. Trimming pared 0 bases from V and 2 bases from J, leaving 7 bases between. This CDR3 spans 15 amino acids. The CDR3 region has the DNA TGTGCTAGTGGTTTGGTGAGGGGGACTAATGAAAAACTGTTTTTT. Its protein is CASGLVRGTNEKLFF. The full variable domain, its missing parts supplied by reference TRBV12-5 and TRBJ1-4, is DARVTQTPRHKVTEMGQEVTMRCQPILGHNTVFWYRQTMMQGLELLAYFRNRAPLDDSGMPKDRFSAEMPDATLATLKIQPSEPRDSAVYFCASGLVRGTNEKLFFGSGTQLSVL.

The CDR3, as DNA: TGTGCCAGCAGCTTAGCAGGGGTCGACTACGAGCAGTACTTC. Its translation is CASSLAGVDYEQYF. V usage is TRBV7-9 and J usage is TRBJ2-7, with D perhaps matching TRBD1 (5 bases). The CDR3 runs 14 residues. Germline CDR1 is SEHNR and CDR2 is FQNEAQ (reference sequence). Trimming took 0 bases from V and 3 from J, leaving 9 bases between them.